One and the same sample provided the 16 T cell receptor beta chains below, sequenced in a study of T-cell memory formation after mild COVID-19. TCRdb re-analysed the 5' RACE reads in MiXCR, keeping a single row per CDR3 protein. The data contain about 130,000 distinct CDR3 sequences, around a sixth of them singletons. The sequenced sample consisted of PBMCs or a T cell subset sorted from them (not recorded which). The receptors here all came from an adult woman who had mild COVID-19 (a few samples of this study predate the infection). Cell type and time point are not known.

The chain has TRBV24-1 and TRBJ1-5; 7 positions match TRBD1. Trimming removed 3 bases from V and 0 bases from J; junction bases left unmatched: 1. This CDR3 has 15 amino acids. CDR1 is KGHDR, CDR2 SFDVKD, per germline. The CDR3 coding sequence is TGTGCCACCAGTGATACAGGGGATAGCAATCAGCCCCAGCATTTT. It encodes CATSDTGDSNQPQHF.

The chain recombines TRBV7-9 with TRBJ2-3; 9 bases fit TRBD1. Germline CDR1 is SEHNR and CDR2 is FQNEAQ (reference sequence). J was trimmed by 1 base and V by 2 bases; bases with no gene match: 10. CDR3 size: 18 residues. As DNA, the CDR3 is TGTGCCAGCAGCTTACAGTGGACAGGGGCCCGGGGCACAGATACGCAGTATTTT. The encoded protein is CASSLQWTGARGTDTQYF.

This clonotype was counted at least ten times. For the CDR3, the DNA is TGTGCCAGCAGCTTGGAAGGGGGGCCAGGCACAGATACGCAGTATTTT. Its translation: CASSLEGGPGTDTQYF. This rearrangement joins TRBV5-5 to TRBJ2-3, with D perhaps being TRBD1 or TRBD2 (6 bases each). Per germline, CDR1 SGHKS and CDR2 YYEKEE (reference sequence). Trimming cost V 0 bases and J 1 base, with 12 bases left between them. The CDR3 sequence is 16 residues long.

This rearrangement joins TRBV24-1 to TRBJ2-5; possible D gene TRBD1, 6 bases. This CDR3 has 16 residues. Deletions cut 3 bases from V and 2 bases from J, with 15 bases between. CDR1 and CDR2 from the germline V gene are KGHDR and SFDVKD. CDR3 residues: CATSDGGFRGQETQYF. The CDR3 bases are TGTGCCACCAGTGATGGGGGTTTTAGGGGGCAAGAGACCCAGTACTTC.

This clonotype appeared a few times. The rearrangement uses TRBV27 and TRBJ2-7; TRBD2 matches at 8 bases. Germline CDR1 reads MNHEY; CDR2 reads SMNVEV (reference sequence). The length of the CDR3 is 14 residues. The J segment lost 4 bases and the V segment lost 5 bases, leaving 7 bases of the junction unmatched. The DNA for the CDR3 is TGTGCCAGCAGTGAGGCCGGACTAGCTTACGAGCAGTACTTC. This codes for CASSEAGLAYEQYF.

The chain combines TRBV29-1 with TRBJ1-2; no firm D call. The CDR3 is 14 residues long. Germline V lookup: CDR1 SQVTM, CDR2 ANQGSEA. Trimming left V 4 bases short and J 4 bases short, with 16 bases between. CDR3 nucleotide sequence: TGCAGCGTTGGAGCCACCGAGTCGGGCTATGGCTACACCTTC. As protein: CSVGATESGYGYTF.

The genes are TRBV7-2 and TRBJ2-7, with 9 nucleotides matching TRBD2. The CDR3 spans 16 residues. The V segment lost 3 bases and the J segment 2 bases; nucleotides outside the gene matches: 8. Germline lookup yields CDR1 SGHTA and CDR2 FQGNSA. The CDR3 reads CASSFLSSGGPYEQYF. CDR3 in DNA: TGTGCCAGCAGCTTTTTGTCCAGCGGGGGGCCCTACGAGCAGTACTTC.

This clonotype has a handful of counts. CDR3 sequence: CASSNGQAKNIQYF. As DNA, the CDR3 is TGTGCCAGCAGCAATGGACAGGCAAAAAACATTCAGTACTTC. The chain employs TRBV7-2 and TRBJ2-4, with 7 positions matching TRBD1. This CDR3 contains 14 residues. Trimming took 5 bases from V and 4 from J; bases not matched to a gene: 5. CDR1 and CDR2 (germline): SGHTA, FQGNSA.

This clonotype turned up a few times. This chain uses TRBV5-1 with TRBJ1-1; 7 positions match TRBD1. The ends lost 2 bases at V and 1 base at J; junction bases unmatched: 5. Germline V gene sequence: CDR1 SGHRS, CDR2 YFSETQ. This CDR3 has 15 amino acids. The CDR3 here is CASSLPTGANTEAFF. The CDR3 nucleotides read TGCGCCAGCAGCTTACCAACAGGGGCGAACACTGAAGCTTTCTTT. Combining the CDR3 with reference TRBV5-1 and TRBJ1-1 gives the whole variable domain KAGVTQTPRYLIKTRGQQVTLSCSPISGHRSVSWYQQTPGQGLQFLFEYFSETQRNKGNFPGRFSGRQFSNSRSEMNVSTLELGDSALYLCASSLPTGANTEAFFGQGTRLTVV.

As DNA, the CDR3 is TGTGCCAGCAGCTTGTTAGGGAGCAATCAGCCCCAGCATTTT. It yields the protein CASSLLGSNQPQHF. V and J are TRBV5-6 and TRBJ1-5; D gene uncertain. Trimming took 1 base from V and 1 from J, leaving 6 bases between them. The CDR3 spans 14 residues. The germline gives CDR1 SGHDT, CDR2 YYEEEE.

J is TRBJ2-3 and V is TRBV15; D gene unclear. The CDR3 covers 15 residues. Per germline, CDR1 LNHNV and CDR2 YYDKDF (reference sequence). V lost 0 bases and J 0 bases, leaving 7 bases between the germline ends. This CDR3 is CATSRDRISTDTQYF. For the CDR3, the DNA is TGTGCCACCAGCAGAGATAGGATTAGCACAGATACGCAGTATTTT.

The chain couples TRBV6-5 to TRBJ2-2; 11 nucleotides line up with TRBD2. CDR3 length: 17 amino acids. Germline trimming cut 0 bases from V and 4 bases from J; bases unmatched to any gene: 4. Germline V CDR1 and CDR2: MNHEY, SVGAGI. The CDR3 DNA reads as TGTGCCAGCAGTTACTCGAACCTAGCGGGAGGCACCGGGGAGCTGTTTTTT. Translating it yields CASSYSNLAGGTGELFF.

This clonotype was recorded a few times. The rearrangement uses TRBV3-1 and TRBJ1-1; 7 bases are shared with TRBD1. The length of the CDR3 is 17 residues. V gave up 0 bases and J gave up 1 base; unmatched junction bases: 8. Germline CDR1 reads LGHDT; CDR2 reads YNNKEL (reference sequence). The DNA for the CDR3 is TGTGCCAGCAGCCAAGAAAACAGGGGAGGGCGGAACACTGAAGCTTTCTTT. This codes for CASSQENRGGRNTEAFF.

This clonotype was seen at least ten times. The rearrangement uses TRBV24-1 and TRBJ2-5, with D possibly being TRBD1 (6 bases). V lost 4 bases, J lost 2 bases, and 13 bases lay in between. The CDR3 is 15 amino acids. Germline V gives CDR1 KGHDR, CDR2 SFDVKD. The CDR3 DNA is TGTGCCACCAGTGAGCGGACAGCCCCGCAAGAGACCCAGTACTTC. Encoded protein: CATSERTAPQETQYF.

Turning to this clonotype: The junction departs from the called germline gene at one end, perhaps through a read error. The chain recombines TRBV7-7 with TRBJ2-3; D is uncertain. Germline V lookup: CDR1 SSHAT, CDR2 FNYEAQ (reference sequence). The CDR3 covers 13 residues. The CDR3 DNA reads TGTGCTAGCAGCCCGGCCGGTCCAGATACGCAGTATTTT. Its protein product is CASSPAGPDTQYF.

This clonotype appeared a few times. The chain is built from TRBV11-3 and TRBJ2-5; 8 bases are a match to TRBD1. V trimming: 5 bases; J trimming: 5 bases; junction bases outside the gene matches: 13. CDR1 SGHNT and CDR2 YENEEA come from the germline V gene. The CDR3 runs to 16 residues. CDR3 in amino acids: CASSGGQEALAETQYF. In DNA, the CDR3 is TGTGCCAGCAGCGGGGGACAGGAGGCGTTAGCTGAGACCCAGTACTTC.